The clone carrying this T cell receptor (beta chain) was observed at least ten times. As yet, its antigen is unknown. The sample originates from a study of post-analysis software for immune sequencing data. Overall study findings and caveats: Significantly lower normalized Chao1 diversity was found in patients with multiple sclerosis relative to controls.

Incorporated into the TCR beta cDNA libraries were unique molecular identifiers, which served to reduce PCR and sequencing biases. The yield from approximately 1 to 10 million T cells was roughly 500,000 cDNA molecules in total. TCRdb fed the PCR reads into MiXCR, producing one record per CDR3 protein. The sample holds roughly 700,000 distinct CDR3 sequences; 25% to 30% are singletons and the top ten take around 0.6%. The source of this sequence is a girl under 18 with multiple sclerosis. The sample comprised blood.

CDR3 DNA sequence: TGTGCCAGCAGTTTAGAGGGAGAGGCTTTCTTT. This translates into CASSLEGEAFF. The chain is built from TRBV12-3 or TRBV12-4 and TRBJ1-1, with D hard to call. Trimming took 1 base from V and 11 from J, leaving 8 bases between them. The CDR3 covers 11 residues.